The 29 T cell receptor beta chains in this list originate from one sample, sequenced in a study of radiation and T cells in renal cell carcinoma. Noted time point: blood 4 weeks post-SBRT, at nephrectomy. Treatment meaning: 15 Gy SBRT to primary tumor, nephrectomy 4 weeks later. Some clones are missing from TCRdb's copy, which holds only in-frame ones; the method was immunoSEQ multiplex PCR. The sample carries about 74,000 clones, about nine tenths recorded once. The specimen was blood, collected from a patient whose treatment included radiotherapy and nephrectomy. These receptors were collected from a woman aged 65 to 85 with renal cell carcinoma.

The chain links TRBV18 to TRBJ1-2, with unresolved D. Germline CDR1 is KGHSH and CDR2 is LQKENI. There are 12 residues in the CDR3. Trimming stripped 3 bases from V and 8 bases from J, with 10 bases between. DNA for the CDR3: TGTGCCAGCTCACCCCCGGGAGAAGGCTACACCTTC. Its translation is CASSPPGEGYTF.

The CDR3 DNA follows: TGTTCCTACGGGGGGGTCCCCTACAATGAGCAGTTCTTC. This encodes CSYGGVPYNEQFF. This chain uses TRBV6-1 with TRBJ2-1; TRBD2 agrees at 8 bases. Per germline, CDR1 MNHNS and CDR2 SASEGT. CDR3 length: 13 amino acids.

The chain couples TRBV4-1 to TRBJ2-6; no clear D. CDR3 length equals 16 residues. Germline-derived CDR1 and CDR2 are MGHRA and YSYEKL. Trimming removed 0 bases at V and 2 bases at J, with 8 bases between. CDR3 in amino acids: CASSQEGQTGANVLTF. DNA for the CDR3: TGCGCCAGCAGCCAAGAAGGGCAGACTGGGGCCAACGTCCTGACTTTC.

This sequence joins TRBV29-1 and TRBJ1-2; 11 nucleotides match TRBD1. The CDR3 runs to 14 residues. Germline V gene data show CDR1 as SQVTM and CDR2 as ANQGSEA. Trimming removed 6 bases from V and 3 bases from J; junction bases left unmatched: 6. The CDR3, as DNA: TGCAGCGTCCTCGGACAGGGGGCCGACTATGGCTACACCTTC. Amino acids: CSVLGQGADYGYTF.

This chain uses TRBV30 with TRBJ2-7; D may be TRBD2 (5 bases). CDR3 length: 12 residues. Deletions cut 1 base from V and 2 bases from J, with 6 bases between. In germline, CDR1 is GTSNPN, CDR2 SVGIG (reference sequence). This chain's CDR3 is CAWSGGPYEQYF. The CDR3 region has the DNA TGTGCCTGGAGTGGCGGGCCCTACGAGCAGTACTTC.

This chain links TRBV6-1 with TRBJ2-7; 9 bases are shared with TRBD1. The CDR3 has 18 residues. After removal of 0 bases from V and 2 bases from J, the junction contained 11 bases not matched to a gene. Germline CDR1 is MNHNS and CDR2 is SASEGT. CDR3 in DNA: TGTGCCAGCAGTGAAGCTCTCACAGGGGGCGCAAATACCTACGAGCAGTACTTC. Translated: CASSEALTGGANTYEQYF.

The J gene is TRBJ2-7, the V gene TRBV29-1; tentatively, D is TRBD1 (5 bases). The CDR3 has 13 residues. Trimming took off 1 base at V and 2 bases at J, with 9 bases between the two ends. Per germline, CDR1 SQVTM and CDR2 ANQGSEA. The CDR3 reads CSVEAPGTYEQYF. DNA for the CDR3: TGCAGCGTTGAAGCTCCAGGGACCTACGAGCAGTACTTC.

This chain uses TRBV19 with TRBJ2-3; 8 bases line up with TRBD2. After removal of 7 bases from V and 5 bases from J, the junction contained 17 bases not matched to a gene. Germline CDR1 is LNHDA and CDR2 is SQIVND (reference sequence). The CDR3 consists of 17 residues. CDR3 region: CASNLTGSGGFLDTQYF. The DNA for the CDR3 is TGTGCCAGTAACCTCACTGGGAGCGGGGGTTTTTTAGATACGCAGTATTTT.

This clone showed up just once. This chain connects TRBV11-3 to TRBJ2-2; 10 bases are shared with TRBD2. With V trimmed by 5 bases and J by 3 bases, 3 bases remained unmatched. The germline V gene has CDR1 SGHNT and CDR2 YENEEA. This CDR3 region has 15 residues. The CDR3: CASSVSGGDTGELFF. The CDR3 DNA sequence: TGTGCCAGCAGCGTAAGCGGGGGGGACACCGGGGAGCTGTTTTTT. The full variable domain, its missing parts supplied by reference TRBV11-3 and TRBJ2-2, is EAGVVQSPRYKIIEKKQPVAFWCNPISGHNTLYWYLQNLGQGPELLIRYENEEAVDDSQLPKDRFSAERLKGVDSTLKIQPAELGDSAVYLCASSVSGGDTGELFFGEGSRLTVL.

This clone was picked up a small number of times. V is TRBV28 and J is TRBJ2-1; weak D call: TRBD2 (6 bases). The CDR3 runs to 15 residues. Between the trimmed V and J ends, which lost 6 bases and 0 bases, there was a span of 12 bases. The germline V gene encodes CDR1 MDHEN and CDR2 SYDVKM. The CDR3 reads CASSLDGSSYNEQFF. DNA of the CDR3: TGTGCCAGCAGCTTGGACGGGAGCTCCTACAATGAGCAGTTCTTC.

The chain couples TRBV28 to TRBJ2-2; D tentatively fits TRBD1 or TRBD2 (5 bases each). The V end lost 3 bases, the J end lost 4 bases, and 18 bases lay between the germline ends. The CDR3 consists of 17 residues. Germline CDR1 is MDHEN and CDR2 is SYDVKM. The CDR3 bases are TGTGCCAGCAGTTTGTACGCCGGGACCTCGGTCACCGGGGAGCTGTTTTTT. Translating it yields CASSLYAGTSVTGELFF.

This chain uses TRBV5-1 with TRBJ2-3, with D perhaps matching TRBD1 or TRBD2 (6 bases each). The germline V gene has CDR1 SGHRS and CDR2 YFSETQ. Trimming removed 4 bases at V and 4 bases at J, with 16 bases between. The CDR3 loop spans 15 amino acids. The CDR3: CASSGGTLGADTQYF. DNA of the CDR3: TGCGCCAGCAGCGGGGGGACACTGGGGGCAGATACGCAGTATTTT.

CDR3 DNA sequence: TGTGCCAGTAGCGGCCGGGCCTCAGTTAGCAATCAGCCCCAGCATTTT. Residues: CASSGRASVSNQPQHF. The chain recombines TRBV19 with TRBJ1-5; D uncertain. The CDR3 runs 16 residues. Germline V gene data show CDR1 as LNHDA and CDR2 as SQIVND (reference sequence). Between the trimmed V and J ends, which lost 6 bases and 0 bases, there was a span of 15 bases.

The chain is built from TRBV11-2 and TRBJ2-1; D remains unclear. The CDR3 consists of 14 residues. The V gene's germline CDR1 is SGHAT and CDR2 FQNNGV. The ends were cut back, 1 base at V and 5 bases at J, with 9 bases in the middle. The CDR3 spells CASSLGRTDNEQFF. In DNA form, the CDR3 reads TGTGCCAGCAGCTTAGGACGGACGGACAATGAGCAGTTCTTC.

This sequence joins TRBV7-6 and TRBJ1-2; D is perhaps TRBD1 (6 bases). Trimming pared 1 base from V and 4 bases from J, leaving 7 bases between. In germline, CDR1 is SGHVS, CDR2 FNYEAQ. CDR3 size: 13 residues. This CDR3 reads CASSLEDSYGYTF. CDR3 DNA sequence: TGTGCCAGCAGCTTAGAGGACAGCTATGGCTACACCTTC.

The chain carries TRBV14 and TRBJ2-2, with D unclear. V lost 3 bases and J lost 4, with 9 bases in between. There are 14 residues in the CDR3. Germline V gene data show CDR1 as SGHDN and CDR2 as FVKESK. Here the CDR3 reads CASSHVGPTGELFF. The CDR3 DNA is TGTGCCAGCAGCCACGTAGGACCCACCGGGGAGCTGTTTTTT.

The gene calls are TRBV11-1 and TRBJ2-1; TRBD2 matches 7 bases. Germline loops: CDR1 SGHAT, CDR2 FQDESV (reference sequence). This CDR3 region has 15 residues. The V gene end was trimmed by 5 bases and the J gene end by 8 bases; junction bases not matched to a gene: 12. DNA of the CDR3: TGTGCCAGCAGCCCCCCAAGCGGGAAAGTGGATGAGCAGTTCTTC. Protein: CASSPPSGKVDEQFF.

The chain uses TRBV7-2 and TRBJ1-1; no definite D call. Trimming left V 5 bases short and J 5 bases short, with 15 bases between. CDR1 is SGHTA and CDR2 is FQGNSA in the germline V gene. There are 14 residues in the CDR3. CDR3 nucleotide sequence: TGTGCCAGCAGCACGGGCCTTATATCAACTGAAGCTTTCTTT. Translating gives CASSTGLISTEAFF.

This rearrangement joins TRBV7-2 to TRBJ2-4; 7 nucleotides align to TRBD1. CDR3 length: 16 amino acids. With 1 base clipped from V and 9 bases from J, the junction kept 12 bases outside the gene matches. Germline V CDR1 and CDR2: SGHTA, FQGNSA. The CDR3 loop reads CASSLGVGTAPSIQYF. Here the CDR3 DNA reads TGTGCCAGCAGCTTAGGGGTGGGGACAGCCCCTAGCATTCAGTACTTC.

CDR3: CASSLAGGRTGELFF. DNA of the CDR3: TGCGCCAGCAGTCTAGCGGGGGGGCGGACCGGGGAGCTGTTTTTT. The chain uses TRBV4-3 and TRBJ2-2, with TRBD2 identical over 12 bases. The CDR3 runs 15 residues. Germline assignment: CDR1 LGHNA and CDR2 YSLEER. After removal of 6 bases from V and 5 bases from J, the junction contained 4 bases not matched to a gene.

This rearrangement joins TRBV6-5 to TRBJ1-2; 7 nucleotides match TRBD1. This CDR3 is 15 amino acids long. Germline V CDR1 and CDR2: MNHEY, SVGAGI. J was trimmed by 8 bases and V by 0 bases; bases with no gene match: 9. CDR3 loop: CASSYSEGAGLGYTF. CDR3 in DNA: TGTGCCAGCAGTTACTCGGAGGGGGCGGGGTTGGGCTACACCTTC.

This chain connects TRBV5-6 to TRBJ1-1; perhaps TRBD1 as D (6 bases). CDR3 length equals 17 residues. Trimming shortened V by 4 bases and J by 1 base, and 20 bases separated the two germline ends. From germline, CDR1 is SGHDT and CDR2 YYEEEE. The chain's CDR3 is CASSPDRIPTSNTEAFF. The CDR3 region has the DNA TGTGCCAGCAGCCCTGACAGGATCCCCACCTCGAACACTGAAGCTTTCTTT. The full variable domain, completed using reference TRBV5-6 and TRBJ1-1, is DAGVTQSPTHLIKTRGQQVTLRCSPKSGHDTVSWYQQALGQGPQFIFQYYEEEERQRGNFPDRFSGHQFPNYSSELNVNALLLGDSALYLCASSPDRIPTSNTEAFFGQGTRLTVV.

The chain joins TRBV6-1 to TRBJ1-3; TRBD1 might be the D (6 bases). The germline CDR1 and CDR2 sequences are MNHNS and SASEGT. The CDR3 extends over 16 amino acids. V gave up 1 base and J gave up 0 bases, with 10 bases separating them. The CDR3 DNA is TGTGCCAGCAGTGAAGGGGGCAGGGGCTCTGGAAACACCATATATTTT. Its protein product is CASSEGGRGSGNTIYF.

The CDR3 spells CASSMTGGSYNEQFF. In DNA, the CDR3 is TGTGCCAGTAGTATGACAGGGGGCTCCTACAATGAGCAGTTCTTC. This chain joins TRBV19 and TRBJ2-1; 9 bases align to TRBD1. This CDR3 contains 15 residues. V shed 3 bases, J shed 0 bases, and the junction held 0 bases outside the gene matches. Germline V gene lookup returns CDR1 LNHDA and CDR2 SQIVND (reference sequence).

The J gene is TRBJ2-1, the V gene TRBV30; TRBD2 matches at 8 bases. J was trimmed by 7 bases and V by 0 bases; bases with no gene match: 8. Germline CDR1 is GTSNPN and CDR2 is SVGIG (reference sequence). The CDR3 runs to 15 residues. Written as DNA, the CDR3 is TGTGCCTGGAGTGTGGGGAAAGGACTAGCTAATGAGCAGTTCTTC. Amino acids: CAWSVGKGLANEQFF.

This clone is medium-sized (0.01 to 0.1%). The CDR3 spells CASSLDGGSNTEAFF. CDR3 bases: TGTGCCAGCAGCTTAGACGGGGGATCGAACACTGAAGCTTTCTTT. V is TRBV13 and J is TRBJ1-1, with D maybe TRBD1 (5 bases). Deletions cut 1 base from V and 1 base from J, with 10 bases between. In germline, CDR1 is PRHDT, CDR2 FYEKMQ (reference sequence). The CDR3 contains 15 residues.

This clone showed up just once. V and J are TRBV30 and TRBJ1-2; TRBD1 matches at 8 bases. The V gene's germline CDR1 is GTSNPN and CDR2 SVGIG (reference sequence). The CDR3 sequence is 12 residues long. V trimming: 4 bases; J trimming: 4 bases; junction bases outside the gene matches: 2. The CDR3 DNA reads TGTGCCTGGATAGACAGGGGCTATGGCTACACCTTC. It translates to CAWIDRGYGYTF.

This clone was seen just once. The gene calls are TRBV7-3 and TRBJ2-3; 8 bases are a match to TRBD2. V shed 5 bases, J shed 6 bases, and the junction held 13 bases outside the gene matches. Germline assignment: CDR1 SGHTA and CDR2 FQGTGA. The CDR3 length is 16 residues. CDR3 protein: CASSPPGLVGADTQYF. CDR3 sequence (DNA): TGTGCCAGCAGCCCCCCGGGACTAGTTGGCGCTGATACGCAGTATTTT.

This rearrangement joins TRBV29-1 to TRBJ1-1; 8 bases fit TRBD1. Germline V gene sequence: CDR1 SQVTM, CDR2 ANQGSEA. The J segment lost 6 bases and the V segment lost 7 bases, leaving 7 bases of the junction unmatched. The CDR3 loop spans 12 amino acids. In nucleotides, the CDR3 is TGCAGCGGGGGCCAGGGGGCCGCTGAAGCTTTCTTT. Translating gives CSGGQGAAEAFF.